This record concerns one T cell receptor beta chain sequence. No antigen is known for it. The CDR3 measures 18 amino acids from cysteine to phenylalanine. No coding sequence is recorded. CDR1 SGHRS and CDR2 YFSETQ were looked up in the germline V gene. The data were taken from a study of T cells expressing NK-cell markers (TCRdb year 2020). About the full investigation: In sorted CD3+CD56+NKG2C+, CD3+CD56+NKG2C- and CD3+CD56-NKG2C+ T-cell subsets from eight donors, TCR beta-chain repertoires were profiled. Illumina HiSeq 2000/2500, MiSeq or NextSeq was used to sequence libraries as 2 x 150 bp reads. The eight sequenced donors were randomly selected healthy volunteers, three men and five women. Seven of the eight sequenced donors were HCMV-seropositive and one was HCMV-seronegative.

HCMV serostatus was determined by detecting HCMV-specific IgG in serum with a commercial ELISA kit. Peripheral blood mononuclear cells were isolated from blood by Ficoll density gradient centrifugation. Sequencing instrument: Illumina HiSeq 2000. 5'RACE template switching, by which a universal primer site and unique molecular identifiers were added, was used to make TCR beta cDNA libraries. Synthesis of cDNA was primed from the TCR beta constant segment and was followed by two consecutive PCR amplification steps. Under the source paper's analysis protocol: MIGEC was used to demultiplex reads and group reads by UMI, and MiTCR was used to assemble and quantify clonotypes. To remove erroneous sequences, TCR cDNA sequences were retained only when supported by two or more reads. The tcR package was used for downstream repertoire analysis, and clonotypes were matched between fractions using CDR3 nucleotide sequence together with V segment. VDJmatch was used to annotate antigen specificity against VDJdb, with one amino acid substitution in CDR3 allowed. Once TCRdb had reprocessed the reads, it stored one entry per CDR3 protein sequence and supplied no DNA. TCRdb's processing, not the study's, gives the V and J calls here. The sample has some 600,000 distinct CDR3 sequences on record. The ten largest account for approximately 3.5% of the sample.

What the research found in general, with its limitations: For several donors, the dominant CD3+CD56+NKG2C+ clonotypes were among the top 10 CD8+ clonotypes and accounted for about 1.0-8% of CD8+ T cells. Those dominant clonotypes were again the most abundant among CD3+CD56-NKG2C+ cells in several donors, at about 25-65%. Whether the expanded NKG2C-expressing T cell clones were specific for HCMV antigens remained unclear.

This sequence originates from a man aged 18 to 30 in good health. Donor details come from another sample of the same person, matched by shared clones. The V and J segments used are TRBV5-1 and TRBJ2-1; the TRBD2 assignment by TCRdb is unverifiable without DNA. The sample consisted of blood T cells: a sorted CD56 or NKG2C T cell subset, CD4+ or CD8+ T cells, or bulk PBMC T cells (not recorded which). The CDR3 here reads CASSLLAARVGTHNEQFF. The full variable domain, with segments outside the CDR3 supplied by the reference TRBV5-1 and TRBJ2-1 proteins, appears as KAGVTQTPRYLIKTRGQQVTLSCSPISGHRSVSWYQQTPGQGLQFLFEYFSETQRNKGNFPGRFSGRQFSNSRSEMNVSTLELGDSALYLCASSLLAARVGTHNEQFFGPGTRLTVL.